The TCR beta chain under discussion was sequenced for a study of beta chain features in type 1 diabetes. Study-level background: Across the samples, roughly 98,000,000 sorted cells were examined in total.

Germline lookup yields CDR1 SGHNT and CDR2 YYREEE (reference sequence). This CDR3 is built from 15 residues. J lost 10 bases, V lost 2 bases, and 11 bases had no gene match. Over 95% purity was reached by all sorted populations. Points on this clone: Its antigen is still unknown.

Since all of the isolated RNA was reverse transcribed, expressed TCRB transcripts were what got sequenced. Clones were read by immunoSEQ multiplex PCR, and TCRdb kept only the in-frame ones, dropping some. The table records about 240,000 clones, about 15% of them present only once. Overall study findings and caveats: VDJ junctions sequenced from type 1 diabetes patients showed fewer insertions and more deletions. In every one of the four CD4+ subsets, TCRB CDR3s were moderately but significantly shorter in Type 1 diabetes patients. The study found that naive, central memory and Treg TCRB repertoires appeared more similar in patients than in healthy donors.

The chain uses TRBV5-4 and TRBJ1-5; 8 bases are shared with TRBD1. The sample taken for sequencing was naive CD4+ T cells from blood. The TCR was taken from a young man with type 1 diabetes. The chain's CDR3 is CASSLDGRGPLPQHF. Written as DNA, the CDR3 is TGTGCCAGCAGCTTAGATGGCAGGGGGCCGCTTCCCCAGCATTTT.